This T cell receptor beta chain was recorded in a study of T-cell memory formation after mild COVID-19. This clonotype was detected many times. The antigen is undetermined. Whole-study findings and limits: Whether day 37 second-wave clones are SARS-CoV-2-specific was not confirmed. Of the contracting clones, CD4+ ones lay mainly in CM and EM, and CD8+ ones in EMRA. Cross-reactive memory apparently joined, as some responding clones appeared in pre-infection memory.

Germline V gene lookup returns CDR1 SGHAT and CDR2 FQNNGV. V lost 5 bases and J 3 bases, leaving 20 bases between the germline ends. The CDR3 has 17 residues. After 5'RACE with constant-segment primers, TCR alpha and TCR beta cDNA libraries carrying sample barcodes and UMIs were obtained. A single record per CDR3 protein comes from TCRdb applying MiXCR to the 5' RACE reads. The sample holds some 250,000 distinct CDR3 sequences; 18% are singletons and the top ten take 23%. The rearrangement joins TRBV11-2 to TRBJ1-3; no reliable D call. Sequenced sample: PBMCs or a T cell subset sorted from them (not recorded which). The receptor comes from a man aged 18 to 35 who had mild COVID-19 (a few samples of this study predate the infection). Cell type and time point are not known. CDR3 nucleotides: TGTGCCAGCAGCCCCCTCGGTGGGCGGGAGCTTGGAAACACCATATATTTT. Translating gives CASSPLGGRELGNTIYF.